The rows below give T cell receptor beta chains drawn from one sample of a study of blood T cell repertoires in COVID-19. Clones were sequenced by immunoSEQ multiplex PCR, and TCRdb holds only the in-frame ones, with some missing. The data show over 35,000 clones, 78% seen once. The sample consisted of peripheral blood. These receptors were obtained from a man between 60 and 70 years old with acute or convalescent COVID-19. Each CDR3 is given with its conserved first and last residue. A D gene is named only where the DNA matches it firmly. Some rows mark clone size as missing; the rest say once, few, many or name a class of expanded clone.

abundance: once; j_gene: TRBJ2-5; d_gene: TRBD1; v_gene: TRBV6-1; CDR3aa: CASSEDPQGGQTQYF; CDR3nt: TGTGCCAGCAGTGAAGACCCGCAAGGGGGCCAGACCCAGTACTTC
abundance: NA; j_gene: TRBJ1-1; d_gene: NA; v_gene: TRBV19; CDR3aa: CASSSGTGGTEAFF; CDR3nt: TGTGCCAGTTCTTCCGGGACGGGGGGTACTGAAGCTTTCTTT
abundance: NA; j_gene: TRBJ2-7; d_gene: NA; v_gene: TRBV28; CDR3aa: CASSSPGSSYEQYF; CDR3nt: TGTGCCAGCAGTTCGCCGGGGAGCTCCTACGAGCAGTACTTC
abundance: NA; j_gene: TRBJ2-2; d_gene: TRBD2; v_gene: TRBV11-2; CDR3aa: CASSLAGGTGELFF; CDR3nt: TGTGCCAGCAGCTTAGCGGGAGGGACCGGGGAGCTGTTTTTT
abundance: NA; j_gene: TRBJ1-5; d_gene: NA; v_gene: TRBV28; CDR3aa: CASTAGFLPQHF; CDR3nt: TGTGCCAGCACCGCCGGGTTTCTGCCCCAGCATTTT
abundance: few; j_gene: TRBJ1-6; d_gene: NA; v_gene: TRBV12-3/TRBV12-4; CDR3aa: CASRDIGSPLHF; CDR3nt: TGTGCCAGCCGGGACATAGGGTCACCCCTCCACTTT
abundance: once; j_gene: TRBJ2-2; d_gene: NA; v_gene: TRBV7-7; CDR3aa: CASSLARDFPTLTGELFF; CDR3nt: TGTGCTAGCAGCTTAGCTCGGGACTTCCCCACGTTAACCGGGGAGCTGTTTTTT
abundance: NA; j_gene: TRBJ2-1; d_gene: TRBD2; v_gene: TRBV10-2; CDR3aa: CATLAGANEQFF; CDR3nt: TGCGCCACGCTAGCGGGTGCCAATGAGCAGTTCTTC
abundance: NA; j_gene: TRBJ1-5; d_gene: TRBD1; v_gene: TRBV11-2; CDR3aa: CASSTDRANQPQHF; CDR3nt: TGTGCCAGCAGCACGGACAGGGCTAATCAGCCCCAGCATTTT
abundance: NA; j_gene: TRBJ1-1; d_gene: NA; v_gene: TRBV4-1; CDR3aa: CASSPGDTLNTEAFF; CDR3nt: TGCGCCAGCAGCCCAGGGGACACCCTGAACACTGAAGCTTTCTTT
abundance: NA; j_gene: TRBJ1-2; d_gene: NA; v_gene: TRBV13; CDR3aa: CASSVEDSTYGYTF; CDR3nt: TGTGCCAGCAGCGTTGAGGACAGTACCTATGGCTACACCTTC
abundance: NA; j_gene: TRBJ2-2; d_gene: TRBD2; v_gene: TRBV6-5; CDR3aa: CASRREDTGELFF; CDR3nt: TGTGCCAGCAGGCGGGAGGACACCGGGGAGCTGTTTTTT
abundance: once; j_gene: TRBJ2-5; d_gene: TRBD1; v_gene: TRBV12-3/TRBV12-4; CDR3aa: CASSLDREETQYF; CDR3nt: TGTGCCAGCAGTTTGGACAGGGAAGAGACCCAGTACTTC